This entry lists 12 T cell receptor beta chains sequenced from one sample in a study of post-analysis software for immune sequencing data. Broader study findings: Among 5 or 6 TRBV segments more frequent in patients than controls were TRBV5-6, TRBV5-1 and TRBV20-1.

These TCRs are of unknown antigen specificity. Unique molecular identifiers featured in each of the TCR beta cDNA libraries. MiXCR, applied by TCRdb to the PCR reads, yields one record per CDR3 protein. The data hold 700,000 to 900,000 distinct CDR3 sequences, with about 45% observed a single time. The specimen was blood. The source of these receptors is a girl aged 5 to 17 with multiple sclerosis.

J is TRBJ2-1 and V is TRBV9; 9 positions agree with TRBD2. The CDR3 length is 15 residues. J lost 9 bases, V lost 2 bases, and 9 bases had no gene match. The germline V gene encodes CDR1 SGDLS and CDR2 YYNGEE. CDR3 amino acids: CASSVGPSGTLEQFF. CDR3 nucleotide sequence: TGTGCCAGCAGCGTGGGGCCTAGCGGGACCCTTGAGCAGTTCTTC.

This clonotype was seen a few times. The chain links TRBV5-1 to TRBJ2-1, with 8 bases fitting TRBD2. This CDR3 comprises 14 residues. CDR1 and CDR2 from the germline V gene are SGHRS and YFSETQ. Losses at the gene ends were 4 bases for V and 8 bases for J; bases not matched to a gene: 8. DNA for the CDR3: TGCGCCAGCAGCACGGGACTAGGGGCCCATGAGCAGTTCTTC. Its translation is CASSTGLGAHEQFF.

The chain links TRBV15 to TRBJ1-1; D is ambiguous. Looked up from germline, CDR1 is LNHNV and CDR2 is YYDKDF (reference sequence). The length of the CDR3 is 15 residues. Trimming left V 0 bases short and J 1 base short, with 9 bases between. This chain's CDR3 is CATSRDRRPNTEAFF. The CDR3 bases are TGTGCCACCAGCAGAGATAGACGGCCGAACACTGAAGCTTTCTTT.

The J gene is TRBJ1-2, the V gene TRBV24-1; TRBD1 agrees at 7 bases. The CDR3 is 14 amino acids. Germline-derived CDR1 and CDR2 are KGHDR and SFDVKD. V lost 8 bases and J lost 2; bases outside the gene matches: 7. The CDR3 DNA reads as TGTGCCACCATGAAAGGACAGGCAAACTATGGCTACACCTTC. Protein sequence: CATMKGQANYGYTF.

This clonotype was seen only a few times. The chain joins TRBV7-2 to TRBJ2-7, with no clear D. The V end lost 4 bases, the J end lost 2 bases, and 18 bases lay between the germline ends. The germline gives CDR1 SGHTA, CDR2 FQGNSA. The CDR3 has 16 residues. The CDR3 region has the DNA TGTGCCAGCAGCTCCCAGAGTCGTATCCGTACCTACGAGCAGTACTTC. This gives the protein CASSSQSRIRTYEQYF.

The V call is TRBV20-1, the J call TRBJ2-1; 11 bases are a match to TRBD2. The CDR3 runs 16 residues. V shed 2 bases and J 6 bases; nucleotides not matched to a gene: 9. CDR1 is DFQATT, CDR2 SNEGSKA, per germline (reference sequence). Written as DNA, the CDR3 is TGCAGTGCTAGACCACGACTAGCGGGAAGGGTCAATGAGCAGTTCTTC. Translation gives CSARPRLAGRVNEQFF.

The chain joins TRBV28 to TRBJ1-1; no definite D call. Germline-derived CDR1 and CDR2 are MDHEN and SYDVKM. V lost 6 bases and J 3 bases, leaving 11 bases between the germline ends. The CDR3 runs to 13 residues. The CDR3 coding sequence is TGTGCCAGCAGCCCCAGCACCTACACTGAAGCTTTCTTT. It translates to CASSPSTYTEAFF.

The rearrangement joins TRBV3-1 to TRBJ2-5; TRBD2 matches 9 bases. The CDR3 spans 18 residues. Germline CDR1 reads LGHDT; CDR2 reads YNNKEL (reference sequence). Trimming cost V 0 bases and J 1 base; bases outside gene matches: 9. The chain's CDR3 is CASSQDHATSGIQETQYF. CDR3 sequence (DNA): TGTGCCAGCAGCCAAGATCACGCGACTAGCGGAATCCAAGAGACCCAGTACTTC.

J is TRBJ2-5 and V is TRBV2, with D perhaps matching TRBD2 (5 bases). CDR3 length: 15 amino acids. V dropped 7 bases and J dropped 5 bases, with 20 bases sitting between them. Germline CDR1 reads SNHLY; CDR2 reads FYNNEI. The CDR3 region has the DNA TGTGCCAGCACCGCGGGCGCATTGGGAAGGGAGACCCAGTACTTC. The encoded protein is CASTAGALGRETQYF.

V and J are TRBV20-1 and TRBJ2-4; D is possibly TRBD1 or TRBD2 (5 bases each). The J call is doubtful: the DNA matches TRBJ2-5 better. CDR1 is DFQATT, CDR2 SNEGSKA, per germline (reference sequence). The CDR3 length is 12 residues. The DNA of the CDR3 is TGCAGTGCTACCGCCGGGACGGAGACCCAGTACTTC. It translates to CSATAGTETQYF.

As concerns this clonotype: A read error may produce the germline difference seen at one junction end. The chain has TRBV5-1 and TRBJ2-3, with TRBD1 as a possible D gene (6 bases). The CDR3 consists of 14 residues. Germline assignment: CDR1 SGHRS and CDR2 YFSETQ. The chain's CDR3 is CVSSWRKGADTQYF. DNA of the CDR3: TGCGTCAGCAGCTGGAGGAAGGGGGCAGATACGCAGTATTTT.

The V and J genes are TRBV12-3 or TRBV12-4 and TRBJ2-7; 7 bases map to TRBD2. The ends lost 5 bases at V and 12 bases at J; junction bases unmatched: 10. The CDR3 has 12 residues. This CDR3 is CASSPRGDGGYF. The CDR3 nucleotides read TGTGCCAGCAGTCCCCGGGGGGACGGTGGGTACTTC.